This TCR beta chain emerged from a study of T cells in Graves' hyperthyroidism and ophthalmopathy. This clonotype was detected a few times. The investigators amplified TCR beta CDR3 regions from RNA transcripts. The primer set for the first-round RT-PCR of the TCR CDR3 was HTBI. TCRdb re-called the multiplex PCR reads through MiXCR, storing one row per CDR3 protein. The sample yields 95,000 to 110,000 distinct CDR3 sequences, more than 15% seen once. The PBMCs were sourced from fresh peripheral blood (around 10 ml). The CDR3 runs to 17 residues. V gave up 6 bases and J gave up 4 bases; unmatched junction bases: 12. CDR1 and CDR2 from the germline V gene are ENHRY and SYGVKD.

The sequenced sample consisted of blood. This clonotype was sampled from a woman in her forties or fifties with Graves' hyperthyroidism. This chain joins TRBV10-3 and TRBJ2-2, with 9 bases identical to TRBD2. Here the CDR3 DNA reads TGTGCCATCAGGGGACGATCAGCGGGAGGAAGCACCGGGGAGCTGTTTTTT. Protein sequence: CAIRGRSAGGSTGELFF.